This T cell receptor beta chain came from a study of cytomegalovirus exposure and HLA in healthy donors. Primers for the PCR totalled 60 Vbeta and 13 Jbeta. Here immunoSEQ multiplex PCR was the method, and the copy in TCRdb shows in-frame clones only, minus some. Of 75,000 to 95,000 clones in the sample, roughly 73% were seen once. The CDR3 runs to 14 residues. V lost 8 bases to trimming and J lost 9 bases; unmatched junction nucleotides: 13. Germline V gene lookup returns CDR1 MDHEN and CDR2 SYDVKM. Sequencing input: PBMCs. This TCR was recovered from a male donor in good health and CMV-seropositive. The chain employs TRBV28 and TRBJ2-5, with 9 bases aligning to TRBD2. CDR3 sequence reads: CASSDLAGRSSQYF. In nucleotides, the CDR3 is TGTGCCAGCTCCGATCTAGCGGGACGGTCGTCCCAGTACTTC.